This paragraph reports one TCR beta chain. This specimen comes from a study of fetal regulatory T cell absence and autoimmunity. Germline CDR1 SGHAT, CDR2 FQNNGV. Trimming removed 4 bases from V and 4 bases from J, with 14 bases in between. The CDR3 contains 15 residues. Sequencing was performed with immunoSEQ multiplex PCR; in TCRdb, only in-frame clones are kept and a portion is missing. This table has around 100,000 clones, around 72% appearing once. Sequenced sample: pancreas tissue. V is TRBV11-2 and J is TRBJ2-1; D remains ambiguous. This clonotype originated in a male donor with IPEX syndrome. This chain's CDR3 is CASSYSRLGYNEQFF. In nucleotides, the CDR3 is TGTGCCAGCAGCTATAGCCGCTTGGGGTACAATGAGCAGTTCTTC.